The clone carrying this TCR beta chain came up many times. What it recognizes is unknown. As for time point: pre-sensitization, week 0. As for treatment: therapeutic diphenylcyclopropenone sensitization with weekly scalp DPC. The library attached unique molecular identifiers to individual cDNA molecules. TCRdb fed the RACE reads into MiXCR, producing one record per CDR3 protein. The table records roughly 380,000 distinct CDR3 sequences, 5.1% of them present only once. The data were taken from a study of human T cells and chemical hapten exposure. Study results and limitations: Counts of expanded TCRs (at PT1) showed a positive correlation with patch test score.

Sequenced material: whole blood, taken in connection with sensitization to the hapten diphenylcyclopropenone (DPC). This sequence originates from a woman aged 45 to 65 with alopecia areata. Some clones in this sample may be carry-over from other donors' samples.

This CDR3 reads CASSPEGQETQYF. As DNA, the CDR3 is TGTGCCAGCAGCCCGGAAGGACAAGAGACCCAGTACTTC. The chain employs TRBV7-9 and TRBJ2-5; no definite D call. Germline-derived CDR1 and CDR2 are SEHNR and FQNEAQ (reference sequence). The CDR3 runs to 13 residues. The V gene lost 5 bases and the J gene lost 2 bases, with 9 bases spanning the gap.